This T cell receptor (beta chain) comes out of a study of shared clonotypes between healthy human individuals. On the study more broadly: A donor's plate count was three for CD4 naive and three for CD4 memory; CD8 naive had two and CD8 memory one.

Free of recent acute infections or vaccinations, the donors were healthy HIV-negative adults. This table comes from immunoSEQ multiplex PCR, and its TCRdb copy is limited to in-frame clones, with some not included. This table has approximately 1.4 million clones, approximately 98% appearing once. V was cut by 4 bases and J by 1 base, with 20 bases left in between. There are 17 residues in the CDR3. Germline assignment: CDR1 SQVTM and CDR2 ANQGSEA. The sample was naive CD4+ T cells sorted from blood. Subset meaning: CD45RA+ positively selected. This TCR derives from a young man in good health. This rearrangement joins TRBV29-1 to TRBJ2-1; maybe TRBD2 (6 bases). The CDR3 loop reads CSVVVIRGLQSYNEQFF. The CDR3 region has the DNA TGCAGCGTTGTGGTGATAAGGGGACTCCAGTCCTACAATGAGCAGTTCTTC.